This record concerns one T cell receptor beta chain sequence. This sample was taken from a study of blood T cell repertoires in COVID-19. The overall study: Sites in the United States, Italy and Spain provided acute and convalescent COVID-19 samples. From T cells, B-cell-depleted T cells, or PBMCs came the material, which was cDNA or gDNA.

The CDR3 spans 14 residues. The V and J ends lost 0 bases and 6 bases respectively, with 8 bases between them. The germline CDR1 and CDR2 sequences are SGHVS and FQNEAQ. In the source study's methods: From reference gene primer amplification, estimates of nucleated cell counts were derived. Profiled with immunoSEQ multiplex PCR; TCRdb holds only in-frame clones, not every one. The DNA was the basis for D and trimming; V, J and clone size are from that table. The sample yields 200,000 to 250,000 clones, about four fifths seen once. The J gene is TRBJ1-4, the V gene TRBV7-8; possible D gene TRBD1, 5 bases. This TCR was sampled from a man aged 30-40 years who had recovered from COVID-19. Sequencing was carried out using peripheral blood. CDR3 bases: TGTGCCAGCAGCTTAGCGGGCAGGGATGAAAAACTGTTTTTT. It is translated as CASSLAGRDEKLFF. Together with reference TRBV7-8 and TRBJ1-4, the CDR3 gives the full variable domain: GAGVSQSPRYKVAKRGQDVALRCDPISGHVSLFWYQQALGQGPEFLTYFQNEAQLDKSGLPSDRFFAERPEGSVSTLKIQRTQQEDSAVYLCASSLAGRDEKLFFGSGTQLSVL.